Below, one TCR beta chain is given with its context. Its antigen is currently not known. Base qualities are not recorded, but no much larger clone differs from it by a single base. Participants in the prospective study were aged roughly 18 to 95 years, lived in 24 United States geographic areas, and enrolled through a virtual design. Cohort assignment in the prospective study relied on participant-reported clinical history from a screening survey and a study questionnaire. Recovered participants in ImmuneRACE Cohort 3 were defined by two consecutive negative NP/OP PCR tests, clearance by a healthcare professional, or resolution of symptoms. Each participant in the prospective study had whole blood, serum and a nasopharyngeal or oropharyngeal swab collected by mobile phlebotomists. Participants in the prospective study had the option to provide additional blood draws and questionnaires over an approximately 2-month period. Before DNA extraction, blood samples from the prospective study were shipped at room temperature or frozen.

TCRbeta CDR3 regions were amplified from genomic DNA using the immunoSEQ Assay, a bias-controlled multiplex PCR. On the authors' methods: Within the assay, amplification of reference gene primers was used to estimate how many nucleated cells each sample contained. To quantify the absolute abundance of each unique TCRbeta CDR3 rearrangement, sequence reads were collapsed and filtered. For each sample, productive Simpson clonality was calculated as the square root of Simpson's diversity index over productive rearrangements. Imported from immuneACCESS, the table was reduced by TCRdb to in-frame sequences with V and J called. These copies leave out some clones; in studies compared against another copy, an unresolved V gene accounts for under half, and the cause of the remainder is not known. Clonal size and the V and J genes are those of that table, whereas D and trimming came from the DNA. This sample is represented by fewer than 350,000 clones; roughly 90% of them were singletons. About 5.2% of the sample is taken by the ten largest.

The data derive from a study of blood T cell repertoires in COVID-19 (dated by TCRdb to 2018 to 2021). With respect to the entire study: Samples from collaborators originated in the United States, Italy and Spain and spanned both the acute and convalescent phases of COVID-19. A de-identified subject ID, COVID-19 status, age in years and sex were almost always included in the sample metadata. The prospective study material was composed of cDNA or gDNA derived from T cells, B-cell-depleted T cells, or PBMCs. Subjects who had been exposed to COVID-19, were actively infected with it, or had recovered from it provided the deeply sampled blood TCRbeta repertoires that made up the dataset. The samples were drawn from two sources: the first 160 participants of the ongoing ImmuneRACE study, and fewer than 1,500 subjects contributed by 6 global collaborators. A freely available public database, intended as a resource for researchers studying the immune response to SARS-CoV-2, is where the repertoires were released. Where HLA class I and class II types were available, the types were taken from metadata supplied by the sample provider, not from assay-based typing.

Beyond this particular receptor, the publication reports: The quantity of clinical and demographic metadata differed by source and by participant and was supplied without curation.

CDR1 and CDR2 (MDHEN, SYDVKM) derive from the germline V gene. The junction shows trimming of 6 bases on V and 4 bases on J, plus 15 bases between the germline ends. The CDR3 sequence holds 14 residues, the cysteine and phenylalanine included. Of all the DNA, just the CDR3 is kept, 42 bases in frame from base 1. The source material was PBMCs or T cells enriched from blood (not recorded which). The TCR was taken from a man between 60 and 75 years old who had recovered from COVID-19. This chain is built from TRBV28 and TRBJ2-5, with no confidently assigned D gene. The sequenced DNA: TGTGCCAGCAGGACTCACAAGGCTGGAGAGACCCAGTACTTC. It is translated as CASRTHKAGETQYF.